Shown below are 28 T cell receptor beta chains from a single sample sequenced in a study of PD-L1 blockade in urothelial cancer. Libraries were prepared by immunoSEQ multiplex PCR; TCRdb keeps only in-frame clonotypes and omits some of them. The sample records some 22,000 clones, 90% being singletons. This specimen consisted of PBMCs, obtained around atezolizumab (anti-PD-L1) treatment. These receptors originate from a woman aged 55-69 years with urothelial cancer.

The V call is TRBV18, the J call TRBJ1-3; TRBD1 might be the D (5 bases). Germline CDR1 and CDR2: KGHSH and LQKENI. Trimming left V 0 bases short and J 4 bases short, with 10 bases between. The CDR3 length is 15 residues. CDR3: CASSPPSGRGNTIYF. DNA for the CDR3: TGTGCCAGCTCACCACCCTCAGGGCGCGGAAACACCATATATTTT.

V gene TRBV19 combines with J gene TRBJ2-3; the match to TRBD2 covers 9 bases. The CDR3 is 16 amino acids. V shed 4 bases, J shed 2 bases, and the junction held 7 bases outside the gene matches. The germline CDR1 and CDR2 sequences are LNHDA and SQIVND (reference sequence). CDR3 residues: CASSKGLAVLTDTQYF. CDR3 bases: TGTGCCAGTAGTAAGGGACTAGCTGTTCTCACAGATACGCAGTATTTT.

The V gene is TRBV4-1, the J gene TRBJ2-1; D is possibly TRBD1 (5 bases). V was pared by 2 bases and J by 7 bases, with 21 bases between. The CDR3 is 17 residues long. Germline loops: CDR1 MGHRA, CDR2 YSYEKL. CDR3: CASSQRMGETKGNEQFF. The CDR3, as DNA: TGCGCCAGCAGCCAAAGGATGGGCGAAACAAAGGGGAATGAGCAGTTCTTC.

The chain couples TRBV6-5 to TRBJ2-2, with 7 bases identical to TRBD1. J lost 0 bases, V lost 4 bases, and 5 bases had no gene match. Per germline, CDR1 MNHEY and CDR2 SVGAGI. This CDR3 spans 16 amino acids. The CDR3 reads CASSSTGAPNTGELFF. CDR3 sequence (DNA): TGTGCCAGCAGTTCAACAGGGGCTCCGAACACCGGGGAGCTGTTTTTT.

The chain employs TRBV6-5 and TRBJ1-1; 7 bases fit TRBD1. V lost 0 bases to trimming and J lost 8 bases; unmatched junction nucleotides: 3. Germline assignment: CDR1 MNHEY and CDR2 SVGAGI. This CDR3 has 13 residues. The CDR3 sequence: CASSYSPGGEAFF. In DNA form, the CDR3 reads TGTGCCAGCAGTTACTCGCCAGGGGGGGAAGCTTTCTTT.

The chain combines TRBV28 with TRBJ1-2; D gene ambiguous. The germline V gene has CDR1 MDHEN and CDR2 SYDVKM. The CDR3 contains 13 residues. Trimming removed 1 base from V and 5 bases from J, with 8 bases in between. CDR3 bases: TGTGCCAGCAGTTTATTAGACGGGTATGGCTACACCTTC. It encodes CASSLLDGYGYTF.

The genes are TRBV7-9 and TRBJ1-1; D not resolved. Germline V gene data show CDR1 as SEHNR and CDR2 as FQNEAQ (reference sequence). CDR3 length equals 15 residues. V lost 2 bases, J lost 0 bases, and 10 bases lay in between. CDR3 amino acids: CASSLFSGMNTEAFF. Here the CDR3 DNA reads TGTGCCAGCAGCTTATTCTCGGGTATGAACACTGAAGCTTTCTTT.

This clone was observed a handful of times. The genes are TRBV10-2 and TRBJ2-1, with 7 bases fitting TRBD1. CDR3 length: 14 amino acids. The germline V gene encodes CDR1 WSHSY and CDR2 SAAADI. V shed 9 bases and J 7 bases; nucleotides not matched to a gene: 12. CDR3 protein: CASKPGQSGNEQFF. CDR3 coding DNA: TGCGCCAGTAAACCGGGACAGTCGGGAAATGAGCAGTTCTTC.

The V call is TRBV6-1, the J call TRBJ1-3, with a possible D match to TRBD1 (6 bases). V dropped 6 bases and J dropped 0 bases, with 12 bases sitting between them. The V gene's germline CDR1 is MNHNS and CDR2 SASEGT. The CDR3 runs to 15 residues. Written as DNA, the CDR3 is TGTGCCAGCAGCCTGGACAGCCACTCTGGAAACACCATATATTTT. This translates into CASSLDSHSGNTIYF.

This chain's CDR3 is CASSVEVDYYEQYF. In DNA form, the CDR3 reads TGTGCCAGCAGCGTAGAAGTAGACTACTACGAGCAGTACTTC. The V gene is TRBV9, the J gene TRBJ2-7; possible D gene TRBD2, 5 bases. The length of the CDR3 is 14 residues. The germline gives CDR1 SGDLS, CDR2 YYNGEE. V shed 0 bases and J shed 3 bases, with 10 bases lying between them.

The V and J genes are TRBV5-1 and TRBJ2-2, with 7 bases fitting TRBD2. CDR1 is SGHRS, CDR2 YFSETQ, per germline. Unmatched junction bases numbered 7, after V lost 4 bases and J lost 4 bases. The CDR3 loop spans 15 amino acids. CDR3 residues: CASSATSLGTGELFF. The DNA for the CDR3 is TGCGCCAGCAGCGCGACTAGCCTCGGCACCGGGGAGCTGTTTTTT.

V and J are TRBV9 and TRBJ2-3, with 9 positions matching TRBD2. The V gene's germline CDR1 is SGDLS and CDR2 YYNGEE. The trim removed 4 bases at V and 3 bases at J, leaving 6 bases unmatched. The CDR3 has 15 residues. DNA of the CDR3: TGTGCCAGCAGCCCCTGGACTAGCGAGACAGATACGCAGTATTTT. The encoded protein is CASSPWTSETDTQYF.

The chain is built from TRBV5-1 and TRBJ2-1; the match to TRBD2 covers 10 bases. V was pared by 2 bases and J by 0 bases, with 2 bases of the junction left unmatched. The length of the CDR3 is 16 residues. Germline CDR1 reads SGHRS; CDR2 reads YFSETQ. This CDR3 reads CASSLPSGSSYNEQFF. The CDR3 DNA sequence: TGCGCCAGCAGCTTACCTAGCGGGAGCTCCTACAATGAGCAGTTCTTC.

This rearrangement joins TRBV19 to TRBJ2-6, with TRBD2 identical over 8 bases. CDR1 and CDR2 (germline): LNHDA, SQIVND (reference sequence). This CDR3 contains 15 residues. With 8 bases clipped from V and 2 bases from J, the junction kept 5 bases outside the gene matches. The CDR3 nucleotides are TGTGCCAGTGCACGCGGGGGGACTGGGGCCAACGTCCTGACTTTC. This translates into CASARGGTGANVLTF.

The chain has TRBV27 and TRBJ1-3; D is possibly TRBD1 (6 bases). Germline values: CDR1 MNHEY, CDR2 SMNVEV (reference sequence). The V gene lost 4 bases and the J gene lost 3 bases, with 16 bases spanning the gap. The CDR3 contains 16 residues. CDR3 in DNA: TGTGCCAGCAGTTCCTCGACAGGAGAGATTGGAAACACCATATATTTT. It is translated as CASSSSTGEIGNTIYF.

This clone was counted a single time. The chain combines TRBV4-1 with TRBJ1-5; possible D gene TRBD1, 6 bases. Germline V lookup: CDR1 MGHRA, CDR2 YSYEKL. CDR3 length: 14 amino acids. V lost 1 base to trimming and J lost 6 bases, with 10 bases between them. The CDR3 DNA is TGCGCCAGCAGCCAAGTGGGGGCAGCTCAGCCCCAGCATTTT. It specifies CASSQVGAAQPQHF.

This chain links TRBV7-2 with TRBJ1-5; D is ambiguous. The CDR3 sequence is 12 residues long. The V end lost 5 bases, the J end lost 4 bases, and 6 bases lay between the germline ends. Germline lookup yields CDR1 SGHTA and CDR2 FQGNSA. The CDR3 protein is CASSPTNQPQHF. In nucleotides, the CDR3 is TGTGCCAGCAGCCCTACGAATCAGCCCCAGCATTTT.

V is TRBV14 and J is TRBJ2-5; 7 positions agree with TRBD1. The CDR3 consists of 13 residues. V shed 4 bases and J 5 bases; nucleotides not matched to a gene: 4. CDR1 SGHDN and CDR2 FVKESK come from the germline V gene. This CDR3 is CASSPMGQETQYF. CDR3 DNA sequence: TGTGCCAGCAGCCCTATGGGACAGGAGACCCAGTACTTC.

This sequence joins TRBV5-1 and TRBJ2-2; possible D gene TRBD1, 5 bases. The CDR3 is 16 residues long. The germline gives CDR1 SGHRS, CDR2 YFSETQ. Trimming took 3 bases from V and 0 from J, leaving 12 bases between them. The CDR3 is CASSSTAPANTGELFF. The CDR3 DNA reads TGCGCCAGCAGCTCGACAGCACCCGCGAACACCGGGGAGCTGTTTTTT.

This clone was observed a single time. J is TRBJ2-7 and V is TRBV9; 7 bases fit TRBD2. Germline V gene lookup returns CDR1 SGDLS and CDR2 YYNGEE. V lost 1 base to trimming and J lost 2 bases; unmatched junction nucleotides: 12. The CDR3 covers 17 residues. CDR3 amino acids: CASSVSPGTTAPYEQYF. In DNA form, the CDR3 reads TGTGCCAGCAGCGTATCCCCCGGGACTACCGCCCCCTACGAGCAGTACTTC.

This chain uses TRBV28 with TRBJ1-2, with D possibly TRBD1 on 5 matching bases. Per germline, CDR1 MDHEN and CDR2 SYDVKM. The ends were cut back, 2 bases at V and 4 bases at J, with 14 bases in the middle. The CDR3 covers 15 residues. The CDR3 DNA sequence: TGTGCCAGCAGTTTAGGGCAGGGCTCGGGCTATGGCTACACCTTC. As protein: CASSLGQGSGYGYTF.

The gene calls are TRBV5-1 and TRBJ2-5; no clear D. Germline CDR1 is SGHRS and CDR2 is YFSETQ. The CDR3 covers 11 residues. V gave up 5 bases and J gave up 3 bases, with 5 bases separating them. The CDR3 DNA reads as TGCGCCAGCAGTCGGGAAGAGACCCAGTACTTC. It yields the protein CASSREETQYF.

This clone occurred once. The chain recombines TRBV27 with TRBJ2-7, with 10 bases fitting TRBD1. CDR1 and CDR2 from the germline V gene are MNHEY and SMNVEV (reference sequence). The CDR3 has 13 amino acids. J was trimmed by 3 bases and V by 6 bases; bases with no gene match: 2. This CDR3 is CASRGQGNYEQYF. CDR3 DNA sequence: TGTGCCAGCAGGGGACAGGGGAACTACGAGCAGTACTTC.

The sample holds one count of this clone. CDR3 amino acids: CASSIVGPGTSGSVYNEQFF. The CDR3 DNA is TGTGCCAGTAGTATAGTAGGTCCCGGGACTAGCGGGAGTGTCTACAATGAGCAGTTCTTC. The chain has TRBV19 and TRBJ2-1; 14 bases line up with TRBD2. Germline trimming cut 1 base from V and 3 bases from J; bases unmatched to any gene: 11. From germline, CDR1 is LNHDA and CDR2 SQIVND (reference sequence). The CDR3 has 20 residues.

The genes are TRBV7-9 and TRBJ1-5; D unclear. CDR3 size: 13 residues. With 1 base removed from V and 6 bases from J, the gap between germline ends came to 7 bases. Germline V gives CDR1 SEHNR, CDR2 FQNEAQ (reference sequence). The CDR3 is CASSLVASQPQHF. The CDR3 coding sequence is TGTGCCAGCAGCTTAGTAGCGAGTCAGCCCCAGCATTTT.

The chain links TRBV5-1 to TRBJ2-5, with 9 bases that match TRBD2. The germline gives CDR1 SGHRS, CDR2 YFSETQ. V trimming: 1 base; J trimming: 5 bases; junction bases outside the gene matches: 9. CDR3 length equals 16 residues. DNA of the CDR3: TGCGCCAGCAGCTTGAACCCCGGGACTAGCCAGGAGACCCAGTACTTC. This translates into CASSLNPGTSQETQYF.

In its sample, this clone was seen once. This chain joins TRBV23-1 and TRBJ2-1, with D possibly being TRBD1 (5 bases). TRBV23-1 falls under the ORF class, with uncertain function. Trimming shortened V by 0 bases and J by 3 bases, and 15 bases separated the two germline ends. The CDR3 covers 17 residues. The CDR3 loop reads CASSQSLRRQIYNEQFF. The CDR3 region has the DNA TGCGCCAGCAGTCAATCCTTAAGACGACAGATCTACAATGAGCAGTTCTTC.

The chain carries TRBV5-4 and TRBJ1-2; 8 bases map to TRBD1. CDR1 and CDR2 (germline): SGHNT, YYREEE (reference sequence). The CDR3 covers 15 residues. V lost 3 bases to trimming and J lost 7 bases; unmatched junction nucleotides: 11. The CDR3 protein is CASSSPRTGSSGYTF. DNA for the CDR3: TGTGCCAGCAGCTCGCCCCGGACAGGGAGCAGTGGCTACACCTTC.